The rows below give T cell receptor beta chains drawn from one sample of a study of quantifying T cell responses using KT2 cells. TCRdb ran MiXCR on the UMI-ligation and nested PCR reads and lists one entry per CDR3 protein. This table has tens of thousands of distinct CDR3 sequences, roughly 12% appearing once. The sample consisted of PBMCs spiked with cells of the T cell clone KT2. The receptors here all came from a human donor. Each CDR3 is given with its conserved first and last residue. A D gene is named only where the DNA matches it firmly. Not all rows give a size; the values are once, few, many and, for expanded clones, a class.

clone_size j_call v_call d_call cdr3_aa cdr3_nt
many TRBJ2-3 TRBV11-2 . CASSFSGAGLPDTQYF TGTGCCAGCAGCTTCTCCGGGGCCGGACTTCCAGATACGCAGTATTTT
. TRBJ2-1 TRBV15 . CATSRMGLRSSYNEQFF TGTGCCACCAGCAGGATGGGATTAAGGAGCTCCTACAATGAGCAGTTCTTC
many TRBJ2-1 TRBV7-9 . CASSPSAEEFF TGTGCCAGCAGCCCCTCAGCGGAGGAGTTCTTC
few TRBJ1-5 TRBV12-3/TRBV12-4 . CASSPRGGDQPQHF TGTGCCAGCAGTCCTAGGGGGGGAGATCAGCCCCAGCATTTT
few TRBJ2-1 TRBV19 TRBD1 CASSKTGTAYNEQFF TGTGCCAGTAGTAAAACCGGGACAGCCTACAATGAGCAGTTCTTC
. TRBJ2-3 TRBV6-2/TRBV6-3 . CASSLQGYADTQYF TGTGCCAGCAGCCTACAGGGATACGCAGATACGCAGTATTTT
. TRBJ2-7 TRBV29-1 TRBD1 CSGGQGSYEQYF TGCAGCGGGGGACAGGGCTCCTACGAGCAGTACTTC
. TRBJ2-5 TRBV7-6 TRBD2 CASSNLLPGLEGETQYF TGTGCCAGCAGTAACCTGCTACCGGGACTAGAGGGAGAGACCCAGTACTTC
. TRBJ2-5 TRBV2 . CASSDRDETQYF TGTGCCAGCAGTGACAGGGACGAGACCCAGTACTTC
many TRBJ2-1 TRBV29-1 TRBD2 CSVEGLAGFQHNEQFF TGCAGCGTAGAAGGACTAGCGGGGTTTCAGCATAATGAGCAGTTCTTC
. TRBJ2-7 TRBV28 TRBD2 CASSAPTSASSYEQYF TGTGCCAGCAGTGCCCCGACTAGCGCCAGCTCCTACGAGCAGTACTTC
. TRBJ2-7 TRBV20-1 . CSALAYEQYF TGCAGTGCTCTGGCCTACGAGCAGTACTTC
few TRBJ2-3 TRBV5-5 . CASSLSLPGVDTQYF TGTGCCAGCAGCTTGTCGCTTCCAGGGGTAGATACGCAGTATTTT
many TRBJ2-1 TRBV27 TRBD1 CASGTAHNEQFF TGTGCCAGTGGGACAGCACACAATGAGCAGTTCTTC
many TRBJ2-5 TRBV10-3 TRBD1 CAISETGGETQYF TGTGCCATCAGTGAGACAGGGGGGGAGACCCAGTACTTC
few TRBJ2-3 TRBV5-5 TRBD2 CASSLSGLAAFVDTQYF TGTGCCAGCAGCTTGAGCGGACTAGCGGCTTTCGTAGATACGCAGTATTTT
many TRBJ2-1 TRBV9 . CASSDWVDNEQFF TGTGCCAGCAGCGACTGGGTTGACAATGAGCAGTTCTTC
once TRBJ1-6 TRBV5-6 . CASSFSHYNSPLHF TGTGCCAGCAGCTTTAGCCATTATAATTCACCCCTCCACTTT
few TRBJ1-2 TRBV19 TRBD1 CASAQRQGSYGYTF TGTGCCAGTGCCCAAAGACAGGGAAGCTATGGCTACACCTTC
few TRBJ2-7 TRBV13 . CASSLGTEEYF TGTGCCAGCAGCTTGGGCACGGAGGAGTACTTC
few TRBJ2-1 TRBV29-1 TRBD2 CSALGGLGLYNEQFF TGCAGCGCCCTCGGGGGACTAGGGCTCTACAATGAGCAGTTCTTC
. TRBJ2-3 TRBV10-3 . CAISDSTDTQYF TGTGCCATCAGTGACAGCACAGATACGCAGTATTTT
. TRBJ2-1 TRBV7-6 TRBD2 CASSAPLSGSYNEQFF TGTGCCAGCAGCGCACCTCTCAGCGGGAGCTACAATGAGCAGTTCTTC
. TRBJ2-1 TRBV25-1 TRBD1 CASSARTGGYNEQFF TGTGCCAGCAGTGCCCGGACAGGGGGTTACAATGAGCAGTTCTTC
. TRBJ2-1 TRBV14 . CASSQVAANNEQFF TGTGCCAGCAGCCAAGTTGCGGCAAACAATGAGCAGTTCTTC
many TRBJ2-3 TRBV2 . CASSEDARTDTQYF TGTGCCAGCAGTGAAGATGCGCGCACAGATACGCAGTATTTT
. TRBJ1-2 TRBV7-9 . CASSLGDGYTF TGTGCCAGCAGCTTAGGGGATGGCTACACCTTC
. TRBJ2-1 TRBV7-8 TRBD2 CASRSRGAGDLGVRNEQFF TGTGCCAGCAGATCGCGGGGAGCGGGGGACTTGGGGGTGCGGAATGAGCAGTTCTTC
. TRBJ1-2 TRBV3-1 . CASSPETYYGYTF TGTGCCAGCAGCCCCGAGACTTACTATGGCTACACCTTC
few TRBJ2-1 TRBV6-6 . CASSFLVFNEQFF TGTGCCAGCAGTTTTCTGGTATTCAATGAGCAGTTCTTC
few TRBJ2-1 TRBV20-1 . CSARDLSYNEQFF TGCAGTGCTAGAGATCTCTCCTACAATGAGCAGTTCTTC
. TRBJ1-2 TRBV16 TRBD1 CASSPQGQGTNGYTF TGTGCCAGCAGCCCCCAAGGACAGGGGACAAATGGCTACACCTTC
few TRBJ2-5 TRBV11-3 TRBD2 CASSLAAGGPETQYF TGTGCCAGCAGCTTAGCAGCGGGAGGACCAGAGACCCAGTACTTC
medium-sized TRBJ2-7 TRBV2 TRBD2 CASSAAGDTYEQYF TGTGCCAGCAGTGCAGCGGGGGATACCTACGAGCAGTACTTC
many TRBJ2-1 TRBV29-1 . CSVGDNEQFF TGCAGCGTTGGGGACAATGAGCAGTTCTTC
. TRBJ1-5 TRBV5-1 . CASSLGTFGSDQPQHF TGCGCCAGCAGCTTGGGGACCTTCGGGAGCGATCAGCCCCAGCATTTT
few TRBJ2-7 TRBV29-1 . CSVRQAFLDEQYF TGCAGCGTCAGACAGGCCTTTTTGGACGAGCAGTACTTC
. TRBJ2-2 TRBV20-1 . CSAPGLLGELFF TGCAGTGCCCCTGGACTGCTCGGGGAGCTGTTTTTT
few TRBJ2-1 TRBV4-1 TRBD2 CASSQDISGGVVEQFF TGCGCCAGCAGCCAAGATATCAGCGGGGGGGTAGTTGAGCAGTTCTTC
. TRBJ1-5 TRBV29-1 . CSVGVENSNQPQHF TGCAGCGTTGGAGTGGAGAATAGCAATCAGCCCCAGCATTTT
many TRBJ2-6 TRBV20-1 . CSARARGRPSGANVLTF TGCAGTGCTAGAGCCAGGGGCAGGCCCTCTGGGGCCAACGTCCTGACTTTC
. TRBJ2-7 TRBV5-1 TRBD2 CASSPLSGTEGEQYF TGCGCCAGCAGCCCTCTTAGCGGGACGGAAGGGGAGCAGTACTTC
. TRBJ2-6 TRBV4-3 . CASSQLYSGANVLTF TGCGCCAGCAGCCAACTATACTCTGGGGCCAACGTCCTGACTTTC
. TRBJ1-1 TRBV11-3 . CASSLGINGAFF TGTGCCAGCAGCTTGGGGATTAACGGAGCTTTCTTT
few TRBJ1-1 TRBV20-1 . CSARGMNTEAFF TGCAGTGCTAGAGGGATGAACACTGAAGCTTTCTTT
many TRBJ2-3 TRBV18 . CASSPSPTDTQYF TGTGCCAGCTCACCAAGCCCCACAGATACGCAGTATTTT
many TRBJ2-2 TRBV20-1 . CSAPRPGADSGTGELFF TGCAGTGCTCCCAGACCGGGGGCCGACTCAGGGACCGGGGAGCTGTTTTTT
many TRBJ2-7 TRBV18 . CASSPGGDYEQYF TGTGCCAGCTCACCGGGGGGAGACTACGAGCAGTACTTC